Below, 20 T cell receptor beta chains from the same sample are listed, as sequenced in a study of neoadjuvant nivolumab and ipilimumab in lung cancer. Sequencing used immunoSEQ multiplex PCR; TCRdb keeps in-frame clones, though not all of them. The sample has 39,000 or so clones, 89% seen once. This specimen was peripheral blood, taken before neoadjuvant nivolumab, alone or with ipilimumab. These receptors were collected from an adult with non-small cell lung cancer.

The chain uses TRBV7-2 and TRBJ2-6; no clear D. The germline CDR1 and CDR2 sequences are SGHTA and FQGNSA. V gave up 1 base and J gave up 2 bases, with 3 bases separating them. This CDR3 is 14 amino acids long. The CDR3 sequence is CASSLEPGANVLTF. The DNA of the CDR3 is TGTGCCAGCAGCTTAGAGCCTGGGGCCAACGTCCTGACTTTC.

J is TRBJ2-2 and V is TRBV7-8; 7 nucleotides match TRBD1. V lost 6 bases, J lost 0 bases, and 7 bases stayed unmatched. Per germline, CDR1 SGHVS and CDR2 FQNEAQ. The CDR3 is 16 residues long. The CDR3 spells CASSRRTGTNTGELFF. CDR3 bases: TGTGCCAGCAGTCGTAGGACAGGAACGAACACCGGGGAGCTGTTTTTT.

The rearrangement links TRBV7-9 to TRBJ2-3; a weak D match, TRBD2 (6 bases). V shed 3 bases and J shed 2 bases, with 12 bases lying between them. Germline V CDR1 and CDR2: SEHNR, FQNEAQ (reference sequence). CDR3 length: 15 residues. The CDR3 loop is CASSFSRELTDTQYF. In nucleotides, the CDR3 is TGTGCCAGCAGCTTCTCCCGGGAGCTCACAGATACGCAGTATTTT.

The V and J genes are TRBV7-7 and TRBJ2-1; 7 nucleotides match TRBD2. This CDR3 region has 13 residues. The germline CDR1 and CDR2 sequences are SSHAT and FNYEAQ (reference sequence). Trimming at V came to 3 bases and at J to 6 bases, leaving 2 bases not matched to a gene. The CDR3 loop is CASSLSSGNEQFF. In DNA form, the CDR3 reads TGTGCCAGCAGCTTGTCTAGCGGCAATGAGCAGTTCTTC.

V is TRBV5-4 and J is TRBJ2-5, with D possibly matching TRBD2 (5 bases). Germline lookup yields CDR1 SGHNT and CDR2 YYREEE (reference sequence). This CDR3 is built from 13 residues. Trimming pared 0 bases from V and 6 bases from J, leaving 9 bases between. The CDR3 loop is CASSLEGRQTQYF. DNA of the CDR3: TGTGCCAGCAGCTTGGAAGGGAGACAGACCCAGTACTTC.

The chain combines TRBV18 with TRBJ1-5, with TRBD1 identical over 12 bases. This CDR3 has 19 amino acids. With V trimmed by 3 bases and J by 2 bases, 11 bases remained unmatched. Germline V gene lookup returns CDR1 KGHSH and CDR2 LQKENI. The CDR3 region is CASSPPGTGGLFGNQPQHF. DNA for the CDR3: TGTGCCAGCTCACCTCCCGGGACAGGGGGCTTATTTGGCAATCAGCCCCAGCATTTT.

This chain links TRBV18 with TRBJ1-5; unclear D gene. The ends were cut back, 8 bases at V and 1 base at J, with 9 bases in the middle. Germline V lookup: CDR1 KGHSH, CDR2 LQKENI. The CDR3 extends over 13 amino acids. This chain's CDR3 is CASVVGSNQPQHF. CDR3 in DNA: TGTGCCAGCGTGGTGGGCAGCAATCAGCCCCAGCATTTT. Complete variable domain (other parts from reference TRBV18 and TRBJ1-5): NAGVMQNPRHLVRRRGQEARLRCSPMKGHSHVYWYRQLPEEGLKFMVYLQKENIIDESGMPKERFSAEFPKEGPSILRIQQVVRGDSAAYFCASVVGSNQPQHFGDGTRLSIL.

V usage is TRBV19 and J usage is TRBJ2-7; 8 nucleotides align to TRBD2. Losses at the gene ends were 5 bases for V and 3 bases for J; bases not matched to a gene: 12. The CDR3 runs to 16 residues. Per germline, CDR1 LNHDA and CDR2 SQIVND (reference sequence). The CDR3 DNA follows: TGTGCCAGTAGTCCAGCCCCCTCCGGGACTAGCTACGAGCAGTACTTC. It encodes CASSPAPSGTSYEQYF.

The chain employs TRBV11-2 and TRBJ2-2, with 15 bases lining up with TRBD2. The V gene end was trimmed by 6 bases and the J gene end by 4 bases; junction bases not matched to a gene: 9. The CDR3 runs 18 residues. Germline CDR1 SGHAT, CDR2 FQNNGV. CDR3 protein: CASSPGLAGGAGTGELFF. The CDR3 region has the DNA TGTGCCAGCAGTCCGGGACTAGCGGGAGGTGCGGGCACCGGGGAGCTGTTTTTT.

This sequence joins TRBV4-3 and TRBJ1-2; tentative D call: TRBD1 (5 bases). CDR1 LGHNA and CDR2 YSLEER come from the germline V gene. The CDR3 is made up of 14 amino acids. Trimming pared 3 bases from V and 3 bases from J, leaving 11 bases between. This CDR3 is CASSQARVDYGYTF. CDR3 nucleotide sequence: TGCGCCAGCAGCCAGGCCAGGGTAGACTATGGCTACACCTTC.

This chain uses TRBV10-2 with TRBJ2-5; TRBD1 matches at 8 bases. Looked up from germline, CDR1 is WSHSY and CDR2 is SAAADI. The trim removed 5 bases at V and 5 bases at J, leaving 10 bases unmatched. The CDR3 consists of 15 residues. CDR3 DNA sequence: TGCGCCAGCAGTACCGGACAGGGACCTGCTGAGACCCAGTACTTC. Translating it yields CASSTGQGPAETQYF.

The CDR3 loop reads CASSITGDEQFF. The CDR3 DNA reads TGTGCCAGCAGTATAACCGGGGATGAGCAGTTCTTC. The V call is TRBV5-4, the J call TRBJ2-1; tentatively, D is TRBD2 (5 bases). The germline V gene has CDR1 SGHNT and CDR2 YYREEE (reference sequence). Deletions cut 5 bases from V and 8 bases from J, with 11 bases between. CDR3 size: 12 residues.

The chain couples TRBV6-5 to TRBJ1-2; tentatively, D is TRBD1 (5 bases). Germline V gene sequence: CDR1 MNHEY, CDR2 SVGAGI. The CDR3 covers 14 residues. Trimming shortened V by 5 bases and J by 4 bases, and 14 bases separated the two germline ends. CDR3 DNA: TGTGCCAGCAGTCCGATGGGGGGAGCCTATGGCTACACCTTC. This encodes CASSPMGGAYGYTF.

This rearrangement joins TRBV6-1 to TRBJ2-1, with 13 bases identical to TRBD2. The CDR3 consists of 15 residues. V was clipped by 4 bases and J by 7 bases; unmatched bases: 4. CDR1 and CDR2 from the germline V gene are MNHNS and SASEGT. CDR3 nucleotides: TGTGCCAGCAGTGGACTAGCGGGAGGAAGTAATGAGCAGTTCTTC. Translation: CASSGLAGGSNEQFF.

J is TRBJ2-7 and V is TRBV11-3; D is uncertain. The CDR3 runs 13 residues. The germline CDR1 and CDR2 sequences are SGHNT and YENEEA. Trimming shortened V by 3 bases and J by 2 bases, and 8 bases separated the two germline ends. CDR3 sequence: CASSFRPTYEQYF. The CDR3 DNA reads as TGTGCCAGCAGCTTCAGACCTACCTACGAGCAGTACTTC.

This clone has more than one count but fewer than ten. V is TRBV28 and J is TRBJ2-7; D unclear. Looked up from germline, CDR1 is MDHEN and CDR2 is SYDVKM. CDR3 length: 12 residues. Between the trimmed V and J ends, which lost 3 bases and 3 bases, there was a span of 6 bases. The CDR3 nucleotides read TGTGCCAGCAGTTTGACCCTCTACGAGCAGTACTTC. Translating it yields CASSLTLYEQYF.

The CDR3 sequence is CASSTEEKGEKLFF. The CDR3 DNA sequence: TGTGCCAGCAGTACAGAGGAGAAGGGCGAAAAACTGTTTTTT. The chain combines TRBV6-5 with TRBJ1-4, with D unresolved. V lost 5 bases and J 8 bases, leaving 15 bases between the germline ends. There are 14 residues in the CDR3. Germline CDR1 MNHEY, CDR2 SVGAGI.

This sequence joins TRBV4-3 and TRBJ1-4; D may be TRBD1 (5 bases). Trimming shortened V by 1 base and J by 5 bases, and 8 bases separated the two germline ends. Germline assignment: CDR1 LGHNA and CDR2 YSLEER. This CDR3 is 14 amino acids long. The CDR3 sequence is CASSQGGTNEKLFF. The CDR3 coding sequence is TGCGCCAGCAGCCAAGGTGGGACCAATGAAAAACTGTTTTTT.

The chain uses TRBV10-3 and TRBJ2-5; TRBD1 aligns across 12 bases. Trimming took 4 bases from V and 5 from J; bases not matched to a gene: 5. CDR1 and CDR2 from the germline V gene are ENHRY and SYGVKD. The CDR3 runs 15 residues. CDR3 residues: CAISVGTGGRETQYF. The DNA of the CDR3 is TGTGCCATCAGTGTGGGGACAGGGGGCAGGGAGACCCAGTACTTC.

The chain employs TRBV19 and TRBJ2-7; no clear D gene. The V end lost 2 bases, the J end lost 6 bases, and 11 bases lay between the germline ends. The germline V gene encodes CDR1 LNHDA and CDR2 SQIVND (reference sequence). The CDR3 consists of 13 residues. The CDR3 sequence: CASSITPSREQYF. The CDR3 region has the DNA TGTGCCAGTAGTATAACTCCATCCCGCGAGCAGTACTTC.